The entry below describes one T cell receptor (beta chain). CDR3 length equals 14 residues. Germline V lookup: CDR1 SGHNT, CDR2 YYREEE (reference sequence). The trim removed 5 bases at V and 0 bases at J, leaving 3 bases unmatched. This sample stems from a study of blood T cell repertoires in COVID-19. Using immunoSEQ multiplex PCR, the repertoire was profiled, and TCRdb retains in-frame clones only, with some absent. The sample contains some 270,000 clones, around 82% of which appear only once. The V gene is TRBV5-4, the J gene TRBJ2-7; 9 bases agree with TRBD1. The clonotype originates from a man in his fifties or sixties who had recovered from COVID-19. Material: PBMCs or T cells enriched from blood (not recorded which). The CDR3: CASSRDRASYEQYF. The CDR3 DNA reads as TGTGCCAGCAGTAGGGACAGGGCCTCCTACGAGCAGTACTTC.